Shown below are 4 T cell receptor beta chains from a single sample sequenced in a study of regulatory T cells in long-lasting Graves disease. Construction of TCR beta libraries relied on iRepertoire HTBI primers and on Arm-PCR targeting CDR3 regions. One entry per CDR3 protein, called by TCRdb with MiXCR from the multiplex PCR reads. The table includes fewer than 550,000 distinct CDR3 sequences, about 16% detected once. The time point: newly diagnosed GD, antithyroid drugs for less than 3 months. The TCR library used RNA extracted from PBMCs. The data also belong to a second study, concerning T cells in Graves' hyperthyroidism and ophthalmopathy.

The sequences come from peripheral blood mononuclear cells (PBMCs), collected at new diagnosis, from a patient treated with antithyroid drugs. The receptors come from a woman aged 35-65 years with Graves disease.

This clonotype was seen many times. The CDR3 sequence: CSAGPRANTQYF. DNA for the CDR3: TGCAGTGCTGGGCCCAGGGCTAATACGCAGTATTTT. The chain has TRBV20-1 and TRBJ2-3; D may be TRBD1 (5 bases). CDR1 and CDR2 (germline): DFQATT, SNEGSKA (reference sequence). The length of the CDR3 is 12 residues. V dropped 5 bases and J dropped 7 bases, with 13 bases sitting between them.

This clonotype has ten or more counts. One end of the junction does not line up with germline, which may come from a read error. The chain has TRBV13 and TRBJ1-5, with unresolved D. CDR1 and CDR2 (germline): PRHDT, FYEKMQ (reference sequence). This CDR3 is 12 amino acids long. The DNA of the CDR3 is TGTGCCAGCAGCTTAGGCAAACAGCCCCAGCATTTT. Protein product: CASSLGKQPQHF. Full variable domain (rest looked up from reference TRBV13 and TRBJ1-5): AAGVIQSPRHLIKEKRETATLKCYPIPRHDTVYWYQQGPGQDPQFLISFYEKMQSDKGSIPDRFSAQQFSDYHSELNMSSLELGDSALYFCASSLGKQPQHFGDGTRLSIL.

This clonotype showed up many times. This chain uses TRBV30 with TRBJ1-1; unclear D gene. Germline CDR1 and CDR2: GTSNPN and SVGIG (reference sequence). The V end lost 2 bases, the J end lost 1 base, and 8 bases lay between the germline ends. The CDR3 runs to 13 residues. The CDR3 DNA follows: TGTGCCTGGAGTATACAGCAGAACACTGAAGCTTTCTTT. Translation: CAWSIQQNTEAFF.

This clonotype has a count of ten or more. The gene calls are TRBV5-1 and TRBJ1-4; D is possibly TRBD1 (6 bases). CDR3 length: 14 amino acids. Trimming removed 0 bases at V and 11 bases at J, with 14 bases between. Germline lookup yields CDR1 SGHRS and CDR2 YFSETQ. CDR3 nucleotides: TGCGCCAGCAGCTTGGGGGACACCGGCGAGAAACTGTTTTTT. Translation gives CASSLGDTGEKLFF.